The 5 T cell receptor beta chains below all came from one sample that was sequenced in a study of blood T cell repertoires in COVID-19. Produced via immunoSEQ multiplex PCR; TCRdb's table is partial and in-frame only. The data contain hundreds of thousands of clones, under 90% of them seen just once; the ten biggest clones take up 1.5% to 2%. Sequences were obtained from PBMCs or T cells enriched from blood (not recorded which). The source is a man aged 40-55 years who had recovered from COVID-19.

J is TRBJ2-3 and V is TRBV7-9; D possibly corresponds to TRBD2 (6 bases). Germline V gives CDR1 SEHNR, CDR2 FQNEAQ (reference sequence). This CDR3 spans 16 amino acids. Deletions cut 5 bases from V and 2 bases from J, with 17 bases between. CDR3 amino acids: CASSGALLAFTDTQYF. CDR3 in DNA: TGTGCCAGCAGCGGAGCCCTACTAGCTTTCACAGATACGCAGTATTTT. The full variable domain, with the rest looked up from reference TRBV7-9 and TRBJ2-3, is DTGVSQNPRHKITKRGQNVTFRCDPISEHNRLYWYRQTLGQGPEFLTYFQNEAQLEKSRLLSDRFSAERPKGSFSTLEIQRTEQGDSAMYLCASSGALLAFTDTQYFGPGTRLTVL.

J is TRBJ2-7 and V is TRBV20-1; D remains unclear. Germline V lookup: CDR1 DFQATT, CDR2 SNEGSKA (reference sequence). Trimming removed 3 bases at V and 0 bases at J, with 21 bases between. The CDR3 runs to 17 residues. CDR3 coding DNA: TGCAGTGCTAGTGTACGCCCCCTCACGGGTACCTCCTACGAGCAGTACTTC. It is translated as CSASVRPLTGTSYEQYF.

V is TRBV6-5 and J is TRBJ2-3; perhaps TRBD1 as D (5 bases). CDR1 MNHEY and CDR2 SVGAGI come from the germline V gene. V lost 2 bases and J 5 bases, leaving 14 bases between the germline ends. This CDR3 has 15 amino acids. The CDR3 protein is CASSYQGLGIDTQYF. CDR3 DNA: TGTGCCAGCAGTTACCAGGGCCTAGGGATAGATACGCAGTATTTT.

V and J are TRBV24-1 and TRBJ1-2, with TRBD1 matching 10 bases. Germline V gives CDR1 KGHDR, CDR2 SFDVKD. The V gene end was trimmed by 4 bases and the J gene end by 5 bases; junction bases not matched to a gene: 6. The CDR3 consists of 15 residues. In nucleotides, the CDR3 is TGTGCCACCAGTGAGTCCGGGACAGGGGAGTATGGCTACACCTTC. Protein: CATSESGTGEYGYTF.

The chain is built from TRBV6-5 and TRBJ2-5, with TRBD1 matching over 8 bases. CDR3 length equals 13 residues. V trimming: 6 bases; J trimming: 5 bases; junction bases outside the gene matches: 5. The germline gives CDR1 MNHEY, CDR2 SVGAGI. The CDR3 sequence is CASRLDRAETQYF. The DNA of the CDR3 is TGTGCCAGCAGATTGGACAGGGCTGAGACCCAGTACTTC.